The clone carrying this TCR beta chain was detected many times. This sample is part of a study of blood T cells in healthy people across ages. V shed 8 bases and J shed 3 bases, with 22 bases lying between them. The CDR3 has 16 amino acids. Germline-derived CDR1 and CDR2 are MNHEY and SVGEGT. The use of a sample-barcoded 5' primer and a J-beta primer mix characterized a second PCR of 7 to 11 cycles. In TCRdb, the 5' RACE reads were re-called with MiXCR into one record per CDR3 protein. The sample records 660,000 or so distinct CDR3 sequences, roughly three fifths being singletons. The V and J genes are TRBV6-2 or TRBV6-3 and TRBJ2-5, with a possible D match to TRBD1 (5 bases). The sequencing sample was made of blood. The source is a man in his sixties in good health. The CDR3 protein is CASENGMVGDEETQYF. Here the CDR3 DNA reads TGTGCCAGCGAGAACGGAATGGTAGGGGATGAAGAGACCCAGTACTTC.